These 28 T cell receptor beta chains were sequenced from one sample in a study of vaccination effects on CD4 cells after COVID-19. Pools of viral peptides were used by the ViraFEST assay to expand antigen-specific CD4+ T cells ahead of sequencing. Having been cultured for around ten days, the cells underwent CD4+ T cell isolation. Absence of prior SARS-CoV-2 infection characterized the vaccine recipients, who showed negative nucleocapsid antibodies. TCRdb's table, derived via immunoSEQ multiplex PCR, lists solely in-frame clones and lacks some. In the table there are 65,000 to 90,000 clones, 78% of which are singletons. Antigens for these TCRs are unknown. This sample comprised CD4+ T cells from PBMCs cultured with SARS-CoV-2 spike peptides, obtained before COVID-19 vaccination. These receptors all come from a human donor who received a COVID-19 vaccine.

This chain joins TRBV7-2 and TRBJ1-6; possible D gene TRBD1, 5 bases. V shed 1 base and J shed 7 bases, with 23 bases lying between them. Germline V CDR1 and CDR2: SGHTA, FQGNSA. The length of the CDR3 is 19 residues. CDR3 sequence reads: CASSLGRDHPWRSNSPLHF. Here the CDR3 DNA reads TGTGCCAGCAGCTTAGGCCGGGACCACCCCTGGAGGTCAAATTCACCCCTCCACTTT.

This clone was counted a single time. The genes are TRBV6-2 or TRBV6-3 and TRBJ2-2; tentatively, D is TRBD2 (5 bases). The V end lost 4 bases, the J end lost 4 bases, and 13 bases lay between the germline ends. The germline CDR1 and CDR2 sequences are MNHEY and SVGEGT. The CDR3 runs to 15 residues. CDR3 residues: CASSFNYGVTGELFF. In DNA, the CDR3 is TGTGCCAGCAGTTTCAACTACGGGGTCACCGGGGAGCTGTTTTTT.

This clone has more than one count but fewer than ten. The chain employs TRBV6-5 and TRBJ2-2, with D possibly TRBD2 on 5 matching bases. From germline, CDR1 is MNHEY and CDR2 SVGAGI. This CDR3 has 12 amino acids. The germline V and J ends were trimmed by 8 bases and 9 bases, with 13 bases remaining between them. The chain's CDR3 is CASGRGYWELFF. DNA of the CDR3: TGTGCCAGCGGACGGGGTTACTGGGAGCTGTTTTTT.

The chain employs TRBV2 and TRBJ2-2; TRBD1 is a possible D gene (5 bases). The germline V and J ends were trimmed by 10 bases and 5 bases, with 8 bases remaining between them. CDR1 and CDR2 (germline): SNHLY, FYNNEI. The CDR3 runs to 11 residues. The CDR3 loop is CAKAGTGELFF. DNA of the CDR3: TGTGCCAAAGCAGGGACCGGGGAGCTGTTTTTT.

A few counts support this clone. The V gene is TRBV6-5, the J gene TRBJ1-5; D unresolved. V lost 5 bases, J lost 7 bases, and 12 bases lay in between. The CDR3 is 13 residues long. In germline, CDR1 is MNHEY, CDR2 SVGAGI. The CDR3 sequence: CASSIVMGQPQHF. CDR3 coding DNA: TGTGCCAGCAGTATCGTGATGGGCCAGCCCCAGCATTTT.

The V call is TRBV3-1 (or the pseudogene TRBV3-2), the J call TRBJ1-5; D is unclear. The CDR3 consists of 15 residues. The germline gives CDR1 LGHDT, CDR2 YNNKEL (reference sequence). V was shortened by 1 base and J by 0 bases, with 7 bases between the two germline ends. The CDR3 region has the DNA TGTGCCAGCAGCCAAGGCAGTATTAGCAATCAGCCCCAGCATTTT. This translates into CASSQGSISNQPQHF.

V usage is TRBV5-1 and J usage is TRBJ1-1, with 10 bases lining up with TRBD1. Unmatched junction bases numbered 7, after V lost 0 bases and J lost 5 bases. CDR1 is SGHRS and CDR2 is YFSETQ in the germline V gene. This CDR3 comprises 16 residues. The CDR3, as DNA: TGCGCCAGCAGCTTGGCCGGTGGGACAGGGGCAACTGAAGCTTTCTTT. This encodes CASSLAGGTGATEAFF.

This sequence joins TRBV6-5 and TRBJ1-3; possible D gene TRBD1, 6 bases. V was shortened by 5 bases and J by 2 bases, with 10 bases between the two germline ends. CDR3 size: 14 residues. The germline gives CDR1 MNHEY, CDR2 SVGAGI. The CDR3 nucleotides read TGTGCCAGCAGTAACCCAGGGGCTGGAAACACCATATATTTT. Its protein product is CASSNPGAGNTIYF.

The chain carries TRBV7-9 and TRBJ1-6; D gene uncertain. CDR1 and CDR2 from the germline V gene are SEHNR and FQNEAQ (reference sequence). The CDR3 loop spans 14 amino acids. V was cut by 1 base and J by 6 bases, with 7 bases left in between. This CDR3 is CASSLEAINSPLHF. As DNA, the CDR3 is TGTGCCAGCAGCTTAGAAGCGATTAATTCACCCCTCCACTTT.

The rearrangement links TRBV6-6 to TRBJ1-2; D gene uncertain. Deletions cut 7 bases from V and 4 bases from J, with 13 bases between. The CDR3 runs to 13 residues. CDR1 MNHNY and CDR2 SVGAGI come from the germline V gene (reference sequence). CDR3 residues: CASTRPGSYGYTF. The CDR3 DNA sequence: TGTGCCAGCACCCGTCCGGGTAGCTATGGCTACACCTTC.

V is TRBV19 and J is TRBJ1-5; D is possibly TRBD1 (5 bases). V shed 5 bases and J shed 11 bases, with 13 bases lying between them. Germline V gene sequence: CDR1 LNHDA, CDR2 SQIVND (reference sequence). The CDR3 has 12 amino acids. The CDR3 DNA reads as TGTGCCAGTAGTCAGGGCCCCAGGACCCAGCATTTT. It specifies CASSQGPRTQHF.

This chain uses TRBV3-1 (or the pseudogene TRBV3-2) with TRBJ1-2, with TRBD1 as a possible D gene (6 bases). CDR3 size: 14 residues. Trimming removed 1 base at V and 8 bases at J, with 14 bases between. CDR1 is LGHDT, CDR2 YNNKEL, per germline (reference sequence). The CDR3 bases are TGTGCCAGCAGCCAAGCTCAGGGGAATCGGGGCTACACCTTC. Translated, it gives CASSQAQGNRGYTF.

The genes are TRBV5-4 and TRBJ2-5; D remains ambiguous. This CDR3 spans 13 amino acids. Germline CDR1 reads SGHNT; CDR2 reads YYREEE (reference sequence). V lost 1 base and J 3 bases, leaving 7 bases between the germline ends. CDR3 amino acids: CASSLRAEETQYF. The CDR3 DNA reads as TGTGCCAGCAGCTTGCGGGCTGAAGAGACCCAGTACTTC.

The chain has TRBV4-3 and TRBJ1-3, with D maybe TRBD1 (5 bases). The CDR3 runs to 15 residues. CDR1 and CDR2 (germline): LGHNA, YSLEER. V was cut by 6 bases and J by 0 bases, with 12 bases left in between. The CDR3: CASSQGLASGNTIYF. CDR3 nucleotide sequence: TGCGCCAGCAGTCAGGGCTTGGCCTCTGGAAACACCATATATTTT.

This chain links TRBV24-1 with TRBJ2-5; D may correspond to TRBD1 or TRBD2 (5 bases each). This CDR3 has 15 residues. Trimming stripped 3 bases from V and 5 bases from J, with 15 bases between. Germline CDR1 is KGHDR and CDR2 is SFDVKD. The CDR3 region is CATSDARDRRETQYF. The CDR3 DNA sequence: TGTGCCACCAGTGATGCCCGGGACCGACGGGAGACCCAGTACTTC.

In its sample, this clone was seen once. The chain couples TRBV7-2 to TRBJ2-6; no firm D call. V lost 0 bases and J lost 4, with 10 bases in between. The CDR3 runs 16 residues. Germline CDR1 SGHTA, CDR2 FQGNSA. CDR3 DNA sequence: TGTGCCAGCAGCTTAGCTGTTGTAGCCGGGGCCAACGTCCTGACTTTC. It codes for CASSLAVVAGANVLTF.

The V and J genes are TRBV18 and TRBJ2-2, with D unclear. The ends were cut back, 6 bases at V and 4 bases at J, with 15 bases in the middle. The CDR3 spans 15 residues. The germline V gene has CDR1 KGHSH and CDR2 LQKENI. The CDR3 sequence: CASSQQSRGTGELFF. CDR3 DNA: TGTGCCAGCTCCCAACAGAGCCGAGGCACCGGGGAGCTGTTTTTT.

This clone was seen a few times. V is TRBV12-3 or TRBV12-4 and J is TRBJ2-1, with D unclear. Trimming shortened V by 4 bases and J by 10 bases, and 14 bases separated the two germline ends. The CDR3 covers 13 residues. For the CDR3, the DNA is TGTGCCAGCAGTTCCGAACTATATGTGGAGCAGTTCTTC. This translates into CASSSELYVEQFF.

The J gene is TRBJ1-2, the V gene TRBV6-1, with D possibly matching TRBD1 (6 bases). Per germline, CDR1 MNHNS and CDR2 SASEGT. Trimming removed 5 bases at V and 1 base at J, with 8 bases between. This CDR3 comprises 13 residues. The DNA for the CDR3 is TGTGCCAGCAGTTGGACAGATAACTATGGCTACACCTTC. It is translated as CASSWTDNYGYTF.

This chain links TRBV7-2 with TRBJ2-6; D is uncertain. V lost 0 bases and J 0 bases, leaving 9 bases between the germline ends. The germline CDR1 and CDR2 sequences are SGHTA and FQGNSA. The CDR3 is 17 amino acids. The CDR3 reads CASSLAGMISGANVLTF. The CDR3 nucleotides read TGTGCCAGCAGCTTAGCTGGAATGATCTCTGGGGCCAACGTCCTGACTTTC.

The chain employs TRBV10-3 and TRBJ2-1, with 10 bases identical to TRBD2. Germline V gene sequence: CDR1 ENHRY, CDR2 SYGVKD. The CDR3 has 14 amino acids. V lost 6 bases and J lost 3; bases outside the gene matches: 2. The CDR3 loop is CAIRRTSGYNEQFF. CDR3 bases: TGTGCCATCAGGAGGACTAGCGGCTACAATGAGCAGTTCTTC.

V is TRBV5-4 and J is TRBJ2-3; tentative D call: TRBD2 (6 bases). Trimming cost V 9 bases and J 6 bases, with 20 bases left between them. Germline V gives CDR1 SGHNT, CDR2 YYREEE (reference sequence). The CDR3 has 14 residues. The CDR3 loop is CATQAGPDYDTQYF. DNA of the CDR3: TGTGCCACTCAGGCGGGACCCGACTACGATACGCAGTATTTT. The variable domain in full, completed from reference TRBV5-4 and TRBJ2-3, reads ETGVTQSPTHLIKTRGQQVTLRCSSQSGHNTVSWYQQALGQGPQFIFQYYREEENGRGNFPPRFSGLQFPNYSSELNVNALELDDSALYLCATQAGPDYDTQYFGPGTRLTVL.

A few counts support this clone. The V gene is TRBV11-2, the J gene TRBJ1-1; D possibly corresponds to TRBD1 (5 bases). Germline V gene lookup returns CDR1 SGHAT and CDR2 FQNNGV. This CDR3 spans 13 amino acids. The V gene lost 6 bases and the J gene lost 1 base, with 9 bases spanning the gap. CDR3 nucleotides: TGTGCCAGCAGTCCGGGGGGGAACACTGAAGCTTTCTTT. Translation: CASSPGGNTEAFF.

The V gene is TRBV9, the J gene TRBJ1-4; TRBD1 is a possible D gene (5 bases). The CDR3 consists of 15 residues. V dropped 4 bases and J dropped 6 bases, with 16 bases sitting between them. Germline assignment: CDR1 SGDLS and CDR2 YYNGEE. CDR3: CASSSPSAGYEKLFF. The CDR3 DNA follows: TGTGCCAGCAGCTCCCCTTCGGCAGGGTATGAAAAACTGTTTTTT.

This rearrangement joins TRBV5-1 to TRBJ2-7, with 10 nucleotides matching TRBD1. V shed 2 bases and J 6 bases; nucleotides not matched to a gene: 5. The CDR3 has 14 amino acids. Germline V gene data show CDR1 as SGHRS and CDR2 as YFSETQ. Here the CDR3 DNA reads TGCGCCAGCAGCTTACGGGACAGGGGAGGCGAGCAGTACGTC. Translating gives CASSLRDRGGEQYV.

To note about this clone: The germline gene is not matched at one end of the junction; a read error may be the cause. The chain couples TRBV5-1 to TRBJ2-3; D ambiguous. This CDR3 has 13 amino acids. CDR1 is SGHRS, CDR2 YFSETQ, per germline. This CDR3 reads CTSSSLPTDTQYF. CDR3 nucleotides: TGCACCAGCAGCTCCCTACCCACAGATACGCAGTATTTT.

V gene TRBV19 combines with J gene TRBJ1-6, with D unresolved. Per the germline V gene, CDR1 is LNHDA and CDR2 is SQIVND (reference sequence). Trimming removed 3 bases from V and 9 bases from J, with 12 bases in between. The CDR3 contains 14 residues. CDR3 sequence reads: CASSIPGQVSPLHF. The CDR3 DNA follows: TGTGCCAGTAGTATCCCCGGCCAGGTTTCACCCCTCCACTTT.

The CDR3 DNA reads as TGTGCCAGCAGTGAAACAGCTATCAATCAGCCCCAGCATTTT. Its protein product is CASSETAINQPQHF. The gene calls are TRBV6-1 and TRBJ1-5; D ambiguous. The germline V gene encodes CDR1 MNHNS and CDR2 SASEGT. The V gene lost 2 bases and the J gene lost 3 bases, with 8 bases spanning the gap. This CDR3 has 14 amino acids.